The T cell receptor beta chain described here comes from a study of blood T cell repertoires in COVID-19. Assay: immunoSEQ multiplex PCR; the TCRdb copy retains only in-frame clones and omits some. The sample gives about 83,000 clones, about 84% of which show up once; 7% to 9% is in the top ten. Trimming cost V 1 base and J 4 bases, with 5 bases left between them. Per germline, CDR1 LNHDA and CDR2 SQIVND (reference sequence). The CDR3 consists of 13 residues. The specimen sequenced was peripheral blood. This TCR derives from a man between 50 and 59 years old with active COVID-19. V is TRBV19 and J is TRBJ1-3, with D unresolved. The CDR3 is CASSIALGNTIYF. The CDR3 nucleotides are TGTGCCAGTAGTATAGCCCTCGGAAACACCATATATTTT.